Each of the 17 T cell receptor beta chains below was sequenced from the same sample in a study of shared clonotypes between healthy human individuals. Profiled with immunoSEQ multiplex PCR; TCRdb holds only in-frame clones, not every one. This table has some 900,000 clones, less than 85% appearing once. The material sequenced was memory CD4+ T cells sorted from blood. Subset denoted: CD45RA-negative fraction. Receptors were obtained from a man aged 18 to 29 in good health.

A note on this clone: This may be a read error: a much more frequent sequence differs by one nucleotide. The CDR3 DNA sequence: TGTGCCAGCAGCTTAACAGGCGAGCAGTACTTC. Residues: CASSLTGEQYF. The rearrangement uses TRBV7-8 and TRBJ2-7; weak D call: TRBD1 (5 bases). V lost 2 bases and J lost 6, with 5 bases in between. This CDR3 region has 11 residues. Per the germline V gene, CDR1 is SGHVS and CDR2 is FQNEAQ. Looking up the rest from reference TRBV7-8 and TRBJ2-7 gives the full variable domain: GAGVSQSPRYKVAKRGQDVALRCDPISGHVSLFWYQQALGQGPEFLTYFQNEAQLDKSGLPSDRFFAERPEGSVSTLKIQRTQQEDSAVYLCASSLTGEQYFGPGTRLTVT.

This chain uses TRBV5-1 with TRBJ1-1; 8 bases map to TRBD1. The trim removed 4 bases at V and 1 base at J, leaving 6 bases unmatched. From germline, CDR1 is SGHRS and CDR2 YFSETQ. CDR3 length: 15 residues. DNA of the CDR3: TGCGCCAGCAGCGGGGGGACAGGCCCGAACACTGAAGCTTTCTTT. Translating gives CASSGGTGPNTEAFF.

This clone appeared a single time. This could be a read error, since a much larger clone is one nucleotide away. The chain joins TRBV6-1 to TRBJ2-7; D is ambiguous. CDR1 is MNHNS, CDR2 SASEGT, per germline. The CDR3 extends over 11 amino acids. V shed 2 bases and J shed 6 bases, with 5 bases lying between them. The CDR3 reads CASSELVEQYF. The CDR3 region has the DNA TGTGCCAGCAGTGAATTGGTCGAGCAGTACTTC.

A single count supports this clone. The chain uses TRBV4-1 and TRBJ2-5; 8 bases map to TRBD1. The junction had 5 bases not matched to a gene; V was cut back by 0 bases and J by 5 bases. CDR3 size: 15 residues. In germline, CDR1 is MGHRA, CDR2 YSYEKL. CDR3 sequence (DNA): TGCGCCAGCAGCCAAGACGGTTACAGGGGGGAGACCCAGTACTTC. Its translation is CASSQDGYRGETQYF.

This chain uses TRBV4-3 with TRBJ2-7; tentative D call: TRBD2 (6 bases). Germline V gene sequence: CDR1 LGHNA, CDR2 YSLEER. The V gene lost 0 bases and the J gene lost 2 bases, with 11 bases spanning the gap. The CDR3 is 15 amino acids. The CDR3 region has the DNA TGCGCCAGCAGCCAAGAGGAGGGGTCCCCCTACGAGCAGTACTTC. It is translated as CASSQEEGSPYEQYF.

The rearrangement joins TRBV21-1 to TRBJ1-1; TRBD1 is the table's D call, not checked against the DNA. TRBV21-1 is a listed pseudogene. CDR3 length: 13 amino acids. CDR3 DNA sequence: TGTGCCAGCAGCAAGGCAGGGCGCACTGAAGCTTTCTTT. Translation: CASSKAGRTEAFF.

The chain carries TRBV28 and TRBJ1-2; D is unresolved. Germline V gene data show CDR1 as MDHEN and CDR2 as SYDVKM. This CDR3 has 14 amino acids. The V end lost 2 bases, the J end lost 7 bases, and 14 bases lay between the germline ends. The CDR3 nucleotides are TGTGCCAGCAGTTTAGTCGCGGGCGTCGGTGGCTACACCTTC. It encodes CASSLVAGVGGYTF.

The chain employs TRBV6-6 and TRBJ1-3, with a possible D match to TRBD1 (6 bases). V lost 6 bases, J lost 0 bases, and 9 bases lay in between. The CDR3 runs 14 residues. The germline gives CDR1 MNHNY, CDR2 SVGAGI (reference sequence). This CDR3 reads CASSWTVSGNTIYF. The CDR3 DNA reads as TGTGCCAGCAGCTGGACAGTCTCTGGAAACACCATATATTTT.

This sequence joins TRBV10-3 and TRBJ2-5, with D tentatively TRBD1 (6 bases). CDR1 is ENHRY, CDR2 SYGVKD, per germline. Trimming stripped 6 bases from V and 4 bases from J, with 6 bases between. The length of the CDR3 is 11 residues. CDR3 residues: CAIRTGETQYF. In DNA form, the CDR3 reads TGTGCCATCAGGACAGGAGAGACCCAGTACTTC.

This clone was seen a few times. The J gene is TRBJ2-5, the V gene TRBV10-2; D remains unclear. Germline V gene data show CDR1 as WSHSY and CDR2 as SAAADI. Trimming took off 6 bases at V and 4 bases at J, with 15 bases between the two ends. The CDR3 covers 14 residues. The DNA for the CDR3 is TGCGCCAGCAGCCACCCCCGGGCCCCAGAGACCCAGTACTTC. The encoded protein is CASSHPRAPETQYF.

CDR3 sequence: CASTPAGLLEQFF. In DNA form, the CDR3 reads TGTGCCAGTACGCCAGCGGGACTTCTTGAGCAGTTCTTC. This chain uses TRBV19 with TRBJ2-1, with 7 bases lining up with TRBD2. Germline CDR1 and CDR2: LNHDA and SQIVND (reference sequence). V dropped 7 bases and J dropped 9; count of bases not matched to a gene: 9. The CDR3 is 13 amino acids.

DNA of the CDR3: TGTGCCAGCAGCTTAAGAGCGGGAGGGCTGGATGAGCAGTTCTTC. This codes for CASSLRAGGLDEQFF. The chain links TRBV5-4 to TRBJ2-1; 10 bases are a match to TRBD2. CDR3 length equals 15 residues. V shed 2 bases, J shed 8 bases, and the junction held 7 bases outside the gene matches. CDR1 and CDR2 (germline): SGHNT, YYREEE (reference sequence).

About this clone: A far larger clone is one nucleotide away, so this likely arose from a read error. V gene TRBV14 combines with J gene TRBJ2-3; tentative D call: TRBD1 (6 bases). The CDR3 has 16 amino acids. CDR1 SGHDN and CDR2 FVKESK come from the germline V gene. Trimming cost V 4 bases and J 2 bases, with 16 bases left between them. The CDR3 sequence: CASSLRTEKVTDTQYF. The CDR3 DNA reads as TGTGCCAGCAGCCTTAGGACAGAGAAGGTCACAGATACGCAGTATTTT.

The chain is built from TRBV19 and TRBJ2-7; 7 bases line up with TRBD1. This CDR3 spans 14 amino acids. Germline V gene data show CDR1 as LNHDA and CDR2 as SQIVND (reference sequence). Unmatched junction bases numbered 4, after V lost 5 bases and J lost 0 bases. DNA for the CDR3: TGTGCCAGTAGTGGGACAGTTACCTCCTACGAGCAGTACTTC. Amino acid sequence: CASSGTVTSYEQYF.

J is TRBJ2-1 and V is TRBV7-2, with TRBD1 matching over 9 bases. CDR3 length: 14 amino acids. Germline V CDR1 and CDR2: SGHTA, FQGNSA. With 3 bases clipped from V and 6 bases from J, the junction kept 3 bases outside the gene matches. Here the CDR3 reads CASSLGQGLNEQFF. In DNA form, the CDR3 reads TGTGCCAGCAGCTTGGGACAGGGCCTCAATGAGCAGTTCTTC.

V is TRBV5-1 and J is TRBJ2-6, with D maybe TRBD1 (6 bases). The CDR3 sequence is 17 residues long. With 4 bases removed from V and 0 bases from J, the gap between germline ends came to 14 bases. Germline loops: CDR1 SGHRS, CDR2 YFSETQ. As DNA, the CDR3 is TGCGCCAGCAGCGAACAAACAGGGAGCTCTGGGGCCAACGTCCTGACTTTC. This codes for CASSEQTGSSGANVLTF.

This clone was counted once. The chain has TRBV4-3 and TRBJ1-1, with D unresolved. V was pared by 0 bases and J by 0 bases, with 8 bases between. The CDR3 spans 15 residues. Germline CDR1 and CDR2: LGHNA and YSLEER. The CDR3 DNA follows: TGCGCCAGCAGCCAAGACGGCAGGATGAACACTGAAGCTTTCTTT. Translating it yields CASSQDGRMNTEAFF.